The 10 T cell receptor beta chains below were found in one sample sequenced in a study of blood T cell repertoires in COVID-19. Only in-frame clones appear in the TCRdb table, and some are missing; sequencing was by immunoSEQ multiplex PCR. The sample lists approximately 210,000 clones, about nine tenths occurring once. Material for sequencing was peripheral blood. Every receptor here comes from a woman between 40 and 50 years old with acute or convalescent COVID-19.

The chain couples TRBV19 to TRBJ1-4; 7 positions match TRBD1. The CDR3 covers 13 residues. Per germline, CDR1 LNHDA and CDR2 SQIVND (reference sequence). Trimming removed 4 bases from V and 8 bases from J; junction bases left unmatched: 4. DNA of the CDR3: TGTGCCAGTAGTAACAGGGGCGAAGAAAAACTGTTTTTT. Protein sequence: CASSNRGEEKLFF. Full variable domain (rest looked up from reference TRBV19 and TRBJ1-4): DGGITQSPKYLFRKEGQNVTLSCEQNLNHDAMYWYRQDPGQGLRLIYYSQIVNDFQKGDIAEGYSVSREKKESFPLTVTSAQKNPTAFYLCASSNRGEEKLFFGSGTQLSVL.

The CDR3 DNA reads as TGTGCCACCATCGACAGGGGGGGAAACACTGAAGCTTTCTTT. This sequence encodes CATIDRGGNTEAFF. The chain employs TRBV6-5 and TRBJ1-1, with 9 bases fitting TRBD1. The germline V gene encodes CDR1 MNHEY and CDR2 SVGAGI. The CDR3 loop spans 14 amino acids. Trimming took 10 bases from V and 2 from J; bases not matched to a gene: 8.

This clone was counted a single time. The chain recombines TRBV9 with TRBJ2-3; D is ambiguous. Germline loops: CDR1 SGDLS, CDR2 YYNGEE. The CDR3 totals 17 residues. The V end was cut by 4 bases, the J end by 2 bases, with 20 bases between. This chain's CDR3 is CASSTGFGGMITDTQYF. In DNA form, the CDR3 reads TGTGCCAGCAGCACCGGATTTGGCGGCATGATCACAGATACGCAGTATTTT.

This chain joins TRBV6-5 and TRBJ1-2, with D perhaps matching TRBD1 (6 bases). V dropped 0 bases and J dropped 8 bases, with 13 bases sitting between them. Germline CDR1 reads MNHEY; CDR2 reads SVGAGI. The CDR3 spans 14 residues. CDR3 in amino acids: CASSYSSDRLGYTF. CDR3 DNA sequence: TGTGCCAGCAGTTACTCGAGCGACAGGCTGGGCTACACCTTC.

A note on this clone: This same CDR3 is encoded by further DNA sequences in the sample. The V call is TRBV7-9, the J call TRBJ1-1; no definite D call. Germline V gives CDR1 SEHNR, CDR2 FQNEAQ (reference sequence). The CDR3 totals 13 residues. The V and J ends lost 2 bases and 4 bases respectively, with 8 bases between them. The CDR3 DNA sequence: TGTGCCAGCAGCTTATCCGGAGGCACTGAAGCTTTCTTT. It yields the protein CASSLSGGTEAFF.

The genes are TRBV5-1 and TRBJ2-3, with TRBD1 matching over 9 bases. The CDR3 loop spans 16 amino acids. Germline V gene data show CDR1 as SGHRS and CDR2 as YFSETQ. V trimming: 7 bases; J trimming: 2 bases; junction bases outside the gene matches: 11. This CDR3 reads CASGGRTGELTDTQYF. The CDR3 nucleotides read TGCGCCAGCGGGGGCAGGACAGGGGAGCTCACAGATACGCAGTATTTT.

This clone turned up a few times. The chain couples TRBV4-1 to TRBJ1-3; 7 bases match TRBD1. The CDR3 is 16 amino acids. Germline loops: CDR1 MGHRA, CDR2 YSYEKL. V lost 4 bases, J lost 1 base, and 7 bases stayed unmatched. The chain's CDR3 is CASSPQDRESGNTIYF. The CDR3 DNA sequence: TGCGCCAGCAGCCCCCAAGACAGGGAATCTGGAAACACCATATATTTT.

The rearrangement uses TRBV10-1 and TRBJ2-3; 7 nucleotides line up with TRBD1. V trimming: 3 bases; J trimming: 4 bases; junction bases outside the gene matches: 4. The CDR3 consists of 14 residues. Per germline, CDR1 WNHNN and CDR2 SYGVQD (reference sequence). CDR3 bases: TGCGCCAGCAGTGACAGGGGGTCGGCAGATACGCAGTATTTT. Its protein product is CASSDRGSADTQYF.

This rearrangement joins TRBV4-1 to TRBJ2-5, with 7 bases matching TRBD2. The germline gives CDR1 MGHRA, CDR2 YSYEKL. The V segment lost 4 bases and the J segment 0 bases; nucleotides outside the gene matches: 5. The CDR3 sequence is 15 residues long. The DNA for the CDR3 is TGCGCCAGCAGCCCCCTAGGGAGGGACCAAGAGACCCAGTACTTC. Translation gives CASSPLGRDQETQYF.

The chain combines TRBV5-6 with TRBJ2-5; maybe TRBD1 (6 bases). The CDR3 consists of 14 residues. V was trimmed by 0 bases and J by 4 bases, leaving 10 bases between them. CDR1 and CDR2 from the germline V gene are SGHDT and YYEEEE. CDR3 residues: CASSLGTVVETQYF. As DNA, the CDR3 is TGTGCCAGCAGCTTGGGGACAGTAGTAGAGACCCAGTACTTC.